This paragraph reports one T cell receptor (beta chain). MiXCR was run by TCRdb on the reads, yielding one entry per CDR3 protein. The sample records hundreds of thousands of distinct CDR3 sequences, about 40% being singletons. This sample stems from a study of T cell repertoires in cytomegalovirus infection. Sample: PBMCs. This clonotype originated in a human donor in good health (CMV status not recorded). Some clones in this sample may be carry-over from other donors' samples.

CDR3 sequence: CAISDQAPAPQHF. DNA of the CDR3: TGTGCCATCAGTGACCAGGCTCCGGCTCCCCAGCATTTT. The chain couples TRBV10-3 to TRBJ1-5; D is unresolved. This CDR3 region has 13 residues. CDR1 and CDR2 from the germline V gene are ENHRY and SYGVKD. Trimming shortened V by 3 bases and J by 10 bases, and 13 bases separated the two germline ends.